This T cell receptor beta chain was captured in a study of a mutant IDH1 vaccine in newly diagnosed glioma. Details on this clone: Its antigen remains unknown.

Clones were sequenced by immunoSEQ multiplex PCR, and TCRdb holds only the in-frame ones, with some missing. The table has 45,000 to 55,000 clones, 70% to 85% seen once. Per germline, CDR1 SEHNR and CDR2 FQNEAQ (reference sequence). V dropped 0 bases and J dropped 8 bases, with 10 bases sitting between them. The CDR3 is made up of 13 amino acids. Noted time point: week 47, end of study. All doses held 300 ug of mutant IDH1 20-mer peptide, with topical imiquimod. The receptor was derived from a woman in her twenties or thirties with glioma. Some clones in this sample may be carry-over from other donors' samples. The sequenced sample was PBMCs, obtained from a glioma patient whose treatment included an IDH1 peptide vaccine. The chain has TRBV7-9 and TRBJ1-2, with a tentative D call TRBD1 (6 bases). CDR3 region: CASSLAGAKGYTF. CDR3 coding DNA: TGTGCCAGCAGCTTAGCGGGGGCTAAGGGCTACACCTTC.